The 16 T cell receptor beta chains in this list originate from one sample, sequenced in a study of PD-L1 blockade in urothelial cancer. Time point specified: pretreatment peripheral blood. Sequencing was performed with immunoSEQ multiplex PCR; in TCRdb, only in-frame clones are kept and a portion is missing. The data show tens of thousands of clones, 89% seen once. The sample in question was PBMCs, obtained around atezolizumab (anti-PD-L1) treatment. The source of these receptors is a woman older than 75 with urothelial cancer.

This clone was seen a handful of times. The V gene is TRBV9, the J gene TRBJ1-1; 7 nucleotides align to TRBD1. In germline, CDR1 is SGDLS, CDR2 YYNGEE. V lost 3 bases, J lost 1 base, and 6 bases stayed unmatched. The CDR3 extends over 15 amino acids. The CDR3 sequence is CASSAPGQPNTEAFF. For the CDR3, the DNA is TGTGCCAGCAGCGCCCCGGGACAGCCGAACACTGAAGCTTTCTTT.

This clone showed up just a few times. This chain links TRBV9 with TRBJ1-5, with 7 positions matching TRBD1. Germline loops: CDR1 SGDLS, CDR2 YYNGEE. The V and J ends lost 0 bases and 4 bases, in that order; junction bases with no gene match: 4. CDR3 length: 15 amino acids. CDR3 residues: CASSVEGAKNQPQHF. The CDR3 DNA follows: TGTGCCAGCAGCGTAGAGGGGGCGAAGAATCAGCCCCAGCATTTT.

CDR3 nucleotide sequence: TGCGCCAGCAGTCCATACAGGGGGTCTAACTATGGCTACACCTTC. This translates into CASSPYRGSNYGYTF. This chain joins TRBV4-1 and TRBJ1-2; 8 bases align to TRBD1. Germline V gene lookup returns CDR1 MGHRA and CDR2 YSYEKL. V gave up 6 bases and J gave up 0 bases; unmatched junction bases: 6. CDR3 length equals 15 residues.

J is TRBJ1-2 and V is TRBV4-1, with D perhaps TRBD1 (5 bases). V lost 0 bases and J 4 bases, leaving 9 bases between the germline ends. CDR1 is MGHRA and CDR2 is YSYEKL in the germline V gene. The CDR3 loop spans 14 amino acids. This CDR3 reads CASSQDQGSYGYTF. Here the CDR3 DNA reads TGCGCCAGCAGCCAAGACCAGGGTTCCTATGGCTACACCTTC.

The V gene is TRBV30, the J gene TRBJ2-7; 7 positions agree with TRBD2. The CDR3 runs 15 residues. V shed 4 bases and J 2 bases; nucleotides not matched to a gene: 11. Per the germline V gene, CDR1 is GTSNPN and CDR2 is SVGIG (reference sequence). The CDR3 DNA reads TGTGCCTGGAAAGGGAACGGGAGGACCCCCTACGAGCAGTACTTC. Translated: CAWKGNGRTPYEQYF. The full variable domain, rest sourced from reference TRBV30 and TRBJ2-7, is SQTIHQWPATLVQPVGSPLSLECTVEGTSNPNLYWYRQAAGRGLQLLFYSVGIGQISSEVPQNLSASRPQDRQFILSSKKLLLSDSGFYLCAWKGNGRTPYEQYFGPGTRLTVT.

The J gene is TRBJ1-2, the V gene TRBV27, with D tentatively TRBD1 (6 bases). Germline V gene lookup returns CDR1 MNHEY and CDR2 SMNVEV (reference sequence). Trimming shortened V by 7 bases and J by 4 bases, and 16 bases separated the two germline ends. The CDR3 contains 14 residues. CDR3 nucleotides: TGTGCCAGCAAACCCCCCGGACAGCTCTATGGCTACACCTTC. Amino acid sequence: CASKPPGQLYGYTF.

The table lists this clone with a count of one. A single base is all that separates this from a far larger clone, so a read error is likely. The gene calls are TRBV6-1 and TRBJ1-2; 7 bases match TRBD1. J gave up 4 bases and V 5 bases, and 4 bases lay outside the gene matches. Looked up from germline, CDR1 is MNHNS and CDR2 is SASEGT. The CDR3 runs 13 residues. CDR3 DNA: TGTGCCAGCAGTTTAGGGACAGCCTATGGCTACACCTTC. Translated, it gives CASSLGTAYGYTF.

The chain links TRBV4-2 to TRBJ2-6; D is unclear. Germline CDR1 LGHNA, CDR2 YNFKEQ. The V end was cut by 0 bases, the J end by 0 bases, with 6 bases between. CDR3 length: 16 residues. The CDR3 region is CASSQERVSGANVLTF. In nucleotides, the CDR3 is TGTGCCAGCAGCCAAGAACGGGTCTCTGGGGCCAACGTCCTGACTTTC.

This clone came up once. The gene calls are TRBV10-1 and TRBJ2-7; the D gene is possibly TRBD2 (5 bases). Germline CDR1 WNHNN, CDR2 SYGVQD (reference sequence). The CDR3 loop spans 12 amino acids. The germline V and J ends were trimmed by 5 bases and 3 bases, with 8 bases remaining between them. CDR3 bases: TGCGCCAGCAGTCCCGGGGTCTACGAGCAGTACTTC. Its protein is CASSPGVYEQYF.

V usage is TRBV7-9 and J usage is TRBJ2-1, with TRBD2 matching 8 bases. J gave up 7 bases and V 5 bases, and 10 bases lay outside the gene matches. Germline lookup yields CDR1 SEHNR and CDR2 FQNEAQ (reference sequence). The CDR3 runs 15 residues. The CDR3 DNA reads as TGTGCCAGCAGCCCAAGTGGGCCTAGCGGGAATGAGCAGTTCTTC. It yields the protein CASSPSGPSGNEQFF. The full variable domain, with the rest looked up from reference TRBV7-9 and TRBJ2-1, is DTGVSQNPRHKITKRGQNVTFRCDPISEHNRLYWYRQTLGQGPEFLTYFQNEAQLEKSRLLSDRFSAERPKGSFSTLEIQRTEQGDSAMYLCASSPSGPSGNEQFFGPGTRLTVL.

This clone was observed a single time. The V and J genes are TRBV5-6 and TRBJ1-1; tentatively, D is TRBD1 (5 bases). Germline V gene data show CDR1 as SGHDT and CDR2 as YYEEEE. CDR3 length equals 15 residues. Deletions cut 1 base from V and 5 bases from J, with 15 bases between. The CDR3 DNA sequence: TGTGCCAGCAGCTTGCCGAATGGGGCCTCGACTGAAGCTTTCTTT. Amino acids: CASSLPNGASTEAFF. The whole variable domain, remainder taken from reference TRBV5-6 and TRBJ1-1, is DAGVTQSPTHLIKTRGQQVTLRCSPKSGHDTVSWYQQALGQGPQFIFQYYEEEERQRGNFPDRFSGHQFPNYSSELNVNALLLGDSALYLCASSLPNGASTEAFFGQGTRLTVV.

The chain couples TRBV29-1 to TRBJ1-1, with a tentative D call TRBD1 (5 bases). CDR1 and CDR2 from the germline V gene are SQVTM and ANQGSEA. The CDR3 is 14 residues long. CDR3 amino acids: CSALLQGWNTEAFF. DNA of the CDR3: TGCAGTGCCCTCCTCCAGGGATGGAACACTGAAGCTTTCTTT.

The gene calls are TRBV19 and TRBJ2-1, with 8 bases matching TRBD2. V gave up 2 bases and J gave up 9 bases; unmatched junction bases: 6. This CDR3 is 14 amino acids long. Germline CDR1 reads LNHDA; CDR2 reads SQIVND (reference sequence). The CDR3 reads CASSISGTRGEQFF. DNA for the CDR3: TGTGCCAGTAGTATATCCGGGACTAGGGGTGAGCAGTTCTTC.

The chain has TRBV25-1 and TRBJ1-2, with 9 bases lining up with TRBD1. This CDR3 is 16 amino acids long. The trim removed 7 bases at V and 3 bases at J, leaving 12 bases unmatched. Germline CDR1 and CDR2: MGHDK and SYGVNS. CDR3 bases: TGTGCCAGCACCCTTAACTCCGGGACAGGGTACTATGGCTACACCTTC. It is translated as CASTLNSGTGYYGYTF.

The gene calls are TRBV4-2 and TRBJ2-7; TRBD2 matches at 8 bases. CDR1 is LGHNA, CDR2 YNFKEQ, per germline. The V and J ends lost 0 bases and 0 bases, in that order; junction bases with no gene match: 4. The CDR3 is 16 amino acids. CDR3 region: CASSQDGAGASYEQYF. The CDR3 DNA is TGTGCCAGCAGCCAAGACGGAGCGGGAGCCTCCTACGAGCAGTACTTC.

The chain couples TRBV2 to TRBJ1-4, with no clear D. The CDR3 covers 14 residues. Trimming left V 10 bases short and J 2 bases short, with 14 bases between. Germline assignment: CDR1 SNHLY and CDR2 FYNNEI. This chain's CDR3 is CAITGGITNEKLFF. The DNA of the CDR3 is TGTGCCATAACCGGAGGTATTACTAATGAAAAACTGTTTTTT.